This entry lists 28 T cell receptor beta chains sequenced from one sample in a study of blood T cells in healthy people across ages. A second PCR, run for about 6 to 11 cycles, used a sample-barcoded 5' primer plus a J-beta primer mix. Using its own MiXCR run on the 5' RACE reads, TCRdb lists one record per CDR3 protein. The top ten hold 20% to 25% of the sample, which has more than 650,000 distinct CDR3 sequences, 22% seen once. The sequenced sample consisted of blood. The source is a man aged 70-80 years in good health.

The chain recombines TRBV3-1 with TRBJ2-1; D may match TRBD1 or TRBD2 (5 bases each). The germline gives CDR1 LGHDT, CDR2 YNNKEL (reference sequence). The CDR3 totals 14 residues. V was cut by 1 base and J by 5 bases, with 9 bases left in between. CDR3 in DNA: TGTGCCAGCAGCCAAGGAGGGGTACACAATGAGCAGTTCTTC. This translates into CASSQGGVHNEQFF.

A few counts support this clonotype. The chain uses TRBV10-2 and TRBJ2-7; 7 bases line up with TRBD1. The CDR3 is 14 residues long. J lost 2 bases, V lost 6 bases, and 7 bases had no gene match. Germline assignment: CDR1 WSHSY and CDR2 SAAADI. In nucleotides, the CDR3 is TGCGCCAGCAGAGTGGGGACAGCTACCTACGAGCAGTACTTC. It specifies CASRVGTATYEQYF.

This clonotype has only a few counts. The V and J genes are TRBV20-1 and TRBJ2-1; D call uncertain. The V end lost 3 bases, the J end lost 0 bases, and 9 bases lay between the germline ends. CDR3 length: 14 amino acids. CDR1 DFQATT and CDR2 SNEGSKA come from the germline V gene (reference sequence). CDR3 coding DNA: TGCAGTGCTAGCTTGGCTAGCTCCTACAATGAGCAGTTCTTC. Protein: CSASLASSYNEQFF.

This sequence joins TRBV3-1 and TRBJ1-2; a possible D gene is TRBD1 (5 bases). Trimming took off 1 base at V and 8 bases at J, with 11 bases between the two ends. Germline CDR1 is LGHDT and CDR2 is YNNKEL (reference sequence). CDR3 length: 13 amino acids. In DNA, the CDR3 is TGTGCCAGCAGCCAAGGCGACAGAGGCGGCTACACCTTC. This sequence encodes CASSQGDRGGYTF.

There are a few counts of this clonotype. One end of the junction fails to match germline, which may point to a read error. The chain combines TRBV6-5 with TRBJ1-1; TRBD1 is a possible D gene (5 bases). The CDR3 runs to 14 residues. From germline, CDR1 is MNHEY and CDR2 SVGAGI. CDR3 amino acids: CASSLQTVNTEAFF. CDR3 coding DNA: TGTGCCAGCAGTCTCCAGACAGTGAACACTGAAGCTTTCTTC.

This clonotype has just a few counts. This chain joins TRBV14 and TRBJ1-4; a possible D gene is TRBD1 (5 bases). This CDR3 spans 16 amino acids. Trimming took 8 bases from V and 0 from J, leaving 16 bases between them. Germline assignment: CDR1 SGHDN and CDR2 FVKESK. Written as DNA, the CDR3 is TGTGCCAGCGGCACGGGACGTCTTGCAACTAATGAAAAACTGTTTTTT. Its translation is CASGTGRLATNEKLFF.

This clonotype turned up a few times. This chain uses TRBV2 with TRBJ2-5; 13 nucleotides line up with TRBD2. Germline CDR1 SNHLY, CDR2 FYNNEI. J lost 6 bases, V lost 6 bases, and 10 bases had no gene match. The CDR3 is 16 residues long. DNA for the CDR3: TGTGCCAGCAGGAGGGGACTAGCGGGGCCGCAAAAGACCCAGTACTTC. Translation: CASRRGLAGPQKTQYF.

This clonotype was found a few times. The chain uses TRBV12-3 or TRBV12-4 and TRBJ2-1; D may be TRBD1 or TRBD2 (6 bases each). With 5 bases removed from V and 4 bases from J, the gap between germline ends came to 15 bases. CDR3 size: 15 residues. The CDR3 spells CASSPFGGHYNEQFF. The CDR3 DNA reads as TGTGCCAGCAGTCCATTCGGGGGCCATTACAATGAGCAGTTCTTC.

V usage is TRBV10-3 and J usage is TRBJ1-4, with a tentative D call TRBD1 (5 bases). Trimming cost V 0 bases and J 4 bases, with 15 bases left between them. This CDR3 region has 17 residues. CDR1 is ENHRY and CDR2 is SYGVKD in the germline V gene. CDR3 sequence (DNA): TGTGCCATCAGTGAGTCGAGTCAGGGAAGGGGTAATGAAAAACTGTTTTTT. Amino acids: CAISESSQGRGNEKLFF.

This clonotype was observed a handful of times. The CDR3 here is CASSLGAHSRQTQYF. For the CDR3, the DNA is TGTGCCAGCAGCTTAGGCGCACATTCCCGACAGACCCAGTACTTC. The chain links TRBV7-2 to TRBJ2-5; no clear D. Germline CDR1 is SGHTA and CDR2 is FQGNSA. V lost 1 base and J 6 bases, leaving 15 bases between the germline ends. This CDR3 is 15 amino acids long.

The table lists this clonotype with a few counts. The CDR3 here is CASSLAGAILSNTEAFF. The CDR3 DNA follows: TGCGCCAGCAGCTTGGCTGGGGCTATACTATCGAACACTGAAGCTTTCTTT. The chain carries TRBV5-1 and TRBJ1-1, with D possibly TRBD1 on 5 matching bases. V was pared by 0 bases and J by 1 base, with 16 bases between. CDR3 length equals 17 residues. CDR1 and CDR2 from the germline V gene are SGHRS and YFSETQ.

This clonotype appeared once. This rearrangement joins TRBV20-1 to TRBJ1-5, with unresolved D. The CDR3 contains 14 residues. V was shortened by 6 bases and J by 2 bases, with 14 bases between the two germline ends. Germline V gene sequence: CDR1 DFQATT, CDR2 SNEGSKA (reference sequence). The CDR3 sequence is CSAVRAQGNQPQHF. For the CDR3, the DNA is TGCAGTGCCGTGCGAGCCCAAGGCAATCAGCCCCAGCATTTT.

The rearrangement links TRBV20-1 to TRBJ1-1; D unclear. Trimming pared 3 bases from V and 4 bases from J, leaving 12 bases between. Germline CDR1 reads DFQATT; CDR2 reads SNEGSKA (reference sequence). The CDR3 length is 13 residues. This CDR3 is CSARSGEGTEAFF. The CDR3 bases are TGCAGTGCTAGGTCGGGAGAGGGCACTGAAGCTTTCTTT.

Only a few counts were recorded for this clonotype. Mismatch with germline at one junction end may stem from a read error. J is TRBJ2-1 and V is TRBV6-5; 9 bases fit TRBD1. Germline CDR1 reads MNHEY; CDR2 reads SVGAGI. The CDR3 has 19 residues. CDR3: CASSDSRGLSGQGYNEQFF. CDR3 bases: TGTGCCAGCAGTGACTCGAGGGGACTTTCGGGACAGGGCTACAATGAGCAGTTCTTC.

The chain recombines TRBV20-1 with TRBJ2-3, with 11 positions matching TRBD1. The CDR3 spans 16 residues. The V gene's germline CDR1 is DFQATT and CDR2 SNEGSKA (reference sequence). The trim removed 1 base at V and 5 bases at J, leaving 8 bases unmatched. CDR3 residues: CSARALGTGGLDTQYF. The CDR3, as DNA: TGCAGTGCTAGAGCGTTAGGGACAGGGGGTTTAGATACGCAGTATTTT.

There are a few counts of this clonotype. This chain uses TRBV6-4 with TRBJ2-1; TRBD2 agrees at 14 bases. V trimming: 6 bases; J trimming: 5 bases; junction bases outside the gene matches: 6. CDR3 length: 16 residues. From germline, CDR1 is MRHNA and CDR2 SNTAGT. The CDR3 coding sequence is TGTGCCAGCAGGCGACTAGCGGGGGGGCCCCACAATGAGCAGTTCTTC. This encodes CASRRLAGGPHNEQFF.

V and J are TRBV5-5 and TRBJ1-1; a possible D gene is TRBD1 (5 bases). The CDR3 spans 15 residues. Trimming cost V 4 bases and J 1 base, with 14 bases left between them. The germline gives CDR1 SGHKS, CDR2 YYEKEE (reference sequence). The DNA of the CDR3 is TGTGCCAGCAGCGCCGCCGGGACGGCGAACACTGAAGCTTTCTTT. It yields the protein CASSAAGTANTEAFF.

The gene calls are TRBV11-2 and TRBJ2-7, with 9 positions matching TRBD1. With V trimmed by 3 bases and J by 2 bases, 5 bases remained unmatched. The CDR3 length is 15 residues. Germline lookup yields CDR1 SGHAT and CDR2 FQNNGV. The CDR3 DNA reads TGTGCCAGCAGCTTGGGACAGGGACTCACCTACGAGCAGTACGTC. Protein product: CASSLGQGLTYEQYV.

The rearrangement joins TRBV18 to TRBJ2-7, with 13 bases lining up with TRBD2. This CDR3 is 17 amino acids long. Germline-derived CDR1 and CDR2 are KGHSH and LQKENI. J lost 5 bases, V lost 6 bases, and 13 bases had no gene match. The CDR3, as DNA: TGTGCCAGCTCGCCTACACTAGCGGGGGGGACAAAACACGAGCAGTACTTC. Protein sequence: CASSPTLAGGTKHEQYF.

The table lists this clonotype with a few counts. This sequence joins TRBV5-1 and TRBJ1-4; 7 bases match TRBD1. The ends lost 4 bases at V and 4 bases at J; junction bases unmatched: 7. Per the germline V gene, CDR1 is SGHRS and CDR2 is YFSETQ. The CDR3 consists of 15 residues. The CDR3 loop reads CASSIAGQFNEKLFF. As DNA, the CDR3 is TGCGCCAGCAGCATCGCGGGACAGTTTAATGAAAAACTGTTTTTT. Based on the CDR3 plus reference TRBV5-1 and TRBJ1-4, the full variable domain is KAGVTQTPRYLIKTRGQQVTLSCSPISGHRSVSWYQQTPGQGLQFLFEYFSETQRNKGNFPGRFSGRQFSNSRSEMNVSTLELGDSALYLCASSIAGQFNEKLFFGSGTQLSVL.

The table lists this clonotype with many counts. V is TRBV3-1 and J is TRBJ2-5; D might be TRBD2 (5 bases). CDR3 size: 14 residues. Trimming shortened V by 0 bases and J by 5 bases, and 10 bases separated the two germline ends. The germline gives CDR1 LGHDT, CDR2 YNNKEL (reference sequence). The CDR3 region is CASSQDYQRETQYF. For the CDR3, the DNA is TGTGCCAGCAGCCAAGATTATCAGCGGGAGACCCAGTACTTC.

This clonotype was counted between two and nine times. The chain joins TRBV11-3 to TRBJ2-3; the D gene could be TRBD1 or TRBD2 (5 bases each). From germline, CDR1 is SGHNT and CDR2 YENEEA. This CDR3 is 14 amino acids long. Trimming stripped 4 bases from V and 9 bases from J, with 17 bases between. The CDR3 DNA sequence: TGTGCCAGCAGCTCCCCACGGGACCGCTCAACGCAGTATTTT. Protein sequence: CASSSPRDRSTQYF.

CDR3 region: CASSHTKGEQETQYF. The CDR3 coding sequence is TGTGCCAGCAGTCACACAAAGGGGGAGCAAGAGACCCAGTACTTC. This chain connects TRBV7-2 to TRBJ2-5, with D maybe TRBD1 (6 bases). This CDR3 region has 15 residues. Looked up from germline, CDR1 is SGHTA and CDR2 is FQGNSA. The V and J ends lost 6 bases and 2 bases respectively, with 16 bases between them.

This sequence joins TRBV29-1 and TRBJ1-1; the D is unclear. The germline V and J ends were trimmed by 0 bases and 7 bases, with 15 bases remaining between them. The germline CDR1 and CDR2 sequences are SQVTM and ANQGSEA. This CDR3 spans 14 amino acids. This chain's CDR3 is CSVEDGDGLFEAFF. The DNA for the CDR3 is TGCAGCGTTGAAGATGGGGATGGTCTTTTTGAAGCTTTCTTT.

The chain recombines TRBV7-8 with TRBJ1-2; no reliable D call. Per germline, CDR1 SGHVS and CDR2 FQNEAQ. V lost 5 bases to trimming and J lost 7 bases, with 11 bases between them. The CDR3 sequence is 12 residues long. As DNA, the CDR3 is TGTGCCAGCAGCCCGCCTAGAATTGGCTACACCTTC. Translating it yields CASSPPRIGYTF.

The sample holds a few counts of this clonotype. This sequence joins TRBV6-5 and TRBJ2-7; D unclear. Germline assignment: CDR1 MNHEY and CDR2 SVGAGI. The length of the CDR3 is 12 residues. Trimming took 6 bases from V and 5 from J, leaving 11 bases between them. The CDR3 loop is CASSQRTNEQYF. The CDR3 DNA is TGTGCCAGCAGCCAACGGACGAACGAGCAGTACTTC.

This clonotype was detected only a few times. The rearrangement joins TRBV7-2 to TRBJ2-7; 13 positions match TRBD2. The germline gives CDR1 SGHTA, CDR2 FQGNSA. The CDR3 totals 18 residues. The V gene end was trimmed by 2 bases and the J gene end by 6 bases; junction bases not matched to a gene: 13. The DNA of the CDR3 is TGTGCCAGCAGCTTAATGGGAGGACTAGCGGGAGATAGTTTCGAGCAGTACGTC. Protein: CASSLMGGLAGDSFEQYV.

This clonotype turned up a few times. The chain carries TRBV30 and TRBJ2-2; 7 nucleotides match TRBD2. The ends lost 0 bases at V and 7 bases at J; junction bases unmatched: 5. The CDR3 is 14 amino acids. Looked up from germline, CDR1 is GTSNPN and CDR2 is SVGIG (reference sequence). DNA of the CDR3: TGTGCCTGGAGTGTTGGCGGGAGTGACGGGGAGCTGTTTTTT. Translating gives CAWSVGGSDGELFF.